This TCR beta chain appears in the sequencing data of a study of cytomegalovirus exposure and HLA in healthy donors. Study-level information: Around 89 million unique TCRs from HLA-typed donors made up an early data release. General study results and limits: The authors listed 150 or so TCR beta chains as cytomegalovirus-associated.

The ends were cut back, 6 bases at V and 3 bases at J, with 12 bases in the middle. This CDR3 has 13 amino acids. Germline V gives CDR1 MNHEY, CDR2 SVGAGI. The PCR employed 60 Vbeta primers together with 13 Jbeta primers. Profiled with immunoSEQ multiplex PCR; TCRdb holds only in-frame clones, not every one. The sample shows some 150,000 clones, more than 65% of them seen only once. For this clone: The antigen is unknown.

The clonotype was recovered from a woman aged 25 to 39 in good health and CMV-seronegative. The chain couples TRBV6-5 to TRBJ2-7, with D perhaps matching TRBD2 (5 bases). Sequences were obtained from PBMCs. The CDR3 sequence is CASSLEGFYEQYF. The CDR3 DNA is TGTGCCAGCAGCCTCGAGGGATTCTACGAGCAGTACTTC.